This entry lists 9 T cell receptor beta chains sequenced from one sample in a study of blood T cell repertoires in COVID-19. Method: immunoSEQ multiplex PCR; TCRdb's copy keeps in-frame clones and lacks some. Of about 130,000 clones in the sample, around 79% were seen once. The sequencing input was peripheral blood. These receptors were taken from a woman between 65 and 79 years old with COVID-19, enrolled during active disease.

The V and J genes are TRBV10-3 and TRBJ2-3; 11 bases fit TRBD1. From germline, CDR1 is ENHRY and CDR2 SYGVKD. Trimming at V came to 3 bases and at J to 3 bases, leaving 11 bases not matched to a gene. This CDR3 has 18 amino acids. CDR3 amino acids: CAISDLPGTGGVTDTQYF. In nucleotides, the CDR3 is TGTGCCATCAGTGACCTCCCCGGGACAGGGGGGGTGACAGATACGCAGTATTTT.

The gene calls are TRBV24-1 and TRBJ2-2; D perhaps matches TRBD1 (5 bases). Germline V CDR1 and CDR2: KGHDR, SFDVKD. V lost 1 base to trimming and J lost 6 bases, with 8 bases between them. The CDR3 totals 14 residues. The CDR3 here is CATSDLRGPGELFF. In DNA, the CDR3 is TGTGCCACCAGTGATTTAAGGGGTCCCGGGGAGCTGTTTTTT.

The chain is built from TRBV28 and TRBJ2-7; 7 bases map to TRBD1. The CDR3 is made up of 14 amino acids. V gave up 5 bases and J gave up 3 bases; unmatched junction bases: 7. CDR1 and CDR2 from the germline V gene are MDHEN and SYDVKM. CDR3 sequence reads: CASSSGQEIYEQYF. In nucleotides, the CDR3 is TGTGCCAGCAGTAGTGGACAGGAGATCTACGAGCAGTACTTC.

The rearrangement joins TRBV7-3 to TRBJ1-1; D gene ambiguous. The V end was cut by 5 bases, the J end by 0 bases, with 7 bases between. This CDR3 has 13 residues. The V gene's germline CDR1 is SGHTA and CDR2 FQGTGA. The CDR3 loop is CASSHGMNTEAFF. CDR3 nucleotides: TGTGCCAGCAGCCACGGGATGAACACTGAAGCTTTCTTT.

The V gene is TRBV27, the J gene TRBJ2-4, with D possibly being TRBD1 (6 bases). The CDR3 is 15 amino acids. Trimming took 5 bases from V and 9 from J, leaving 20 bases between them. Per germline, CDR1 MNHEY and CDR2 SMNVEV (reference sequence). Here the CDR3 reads CASSPDYRDRSIQYF. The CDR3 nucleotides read TGTGCCAGCAGTCCTGATTACAGGGATCGGAGCATTCAGTACTTC.

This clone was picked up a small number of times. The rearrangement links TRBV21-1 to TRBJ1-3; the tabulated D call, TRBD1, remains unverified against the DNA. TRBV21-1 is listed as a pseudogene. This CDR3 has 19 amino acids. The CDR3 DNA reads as TGTGCCAGCAGCAAAGGTACCTACCCCAGGGGGCGCTCTGGAAACACCATATATTTT. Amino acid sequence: CASSKGTYPRGRSGNTIYF.

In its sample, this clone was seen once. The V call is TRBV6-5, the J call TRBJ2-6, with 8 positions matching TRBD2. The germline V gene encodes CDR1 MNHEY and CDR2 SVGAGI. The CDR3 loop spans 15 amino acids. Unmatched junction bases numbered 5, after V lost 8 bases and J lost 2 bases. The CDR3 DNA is TGTGCCAGCGGAGTTAGCGGGGCTGGGGCCAACGTCCTGACTTTC. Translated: CASGVSGAGANVLTF.

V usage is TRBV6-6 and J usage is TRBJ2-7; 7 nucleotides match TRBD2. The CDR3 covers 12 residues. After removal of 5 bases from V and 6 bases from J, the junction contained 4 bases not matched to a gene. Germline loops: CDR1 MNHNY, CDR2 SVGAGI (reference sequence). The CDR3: CASSETGGEQYF. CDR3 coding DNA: TGTGCCAGCAGTGAGACGGGGGGCGAGCAGTACTTC.

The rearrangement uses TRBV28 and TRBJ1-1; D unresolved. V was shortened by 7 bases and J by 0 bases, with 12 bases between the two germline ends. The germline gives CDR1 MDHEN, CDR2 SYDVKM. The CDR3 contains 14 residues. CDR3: CASMRYGMNTEAFF. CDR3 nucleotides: TGTGCCAGCATGCGGTACGGGATGAACACTGAAGCTTTCTTT.